These 5 T cell receptor beta chains originate from one sample sequenced in a study of cytomegalovirus exposure and HLA in healthy donors. Clones were read by immunoSEQ multiplex PCR, and TCRdb kept only the in-frame ones, dropping some. The sample has about 150,000 clones, 75% to 90% seen once. The specimen was PBMCs. These receptors were taken from a man between 18 and 29 years old in good health and CMV-seropositive.

CDR3 residues: CASSHPSLEGNQPQHF. CDR3 sequence (DNA): TGTGCCAGCAGTCACCCTAGCCTGGAGGGCAATCAGCCCCAGCATTTT. V is TRBV7-6 and J is TRBJ1-5; unclear D gene. CDR3 length: 16 residues. V dropped 6 bases and J dropped 2 bases, with 17 bases sitting between them. The germline V gene has CDR1 SGHVS and CDR2 FNYEAQ.

The V and J genes are TRBV7-2 and TRBJ2-7, with 11 bases identical to TRBD2. Germline CDR1 and CDR2: SGHTA and FQGNSA. The CDR3 has 15 residues. J lost 1 base, V lost 11 bases, and 10 bases had no gene match. The CDR3 loop is CADSPGTSGSYEQYF. CDR3 in DNA: TGTGCCGACTCTCCGGGGACTAGCGGATCCTACGAGCAGTACTTC.

This chain uses TRBV11-1 with TRBJ2-1, with D perhaps matching TRBD1 (5 bases). The V gene lost 3 bases and the J gene lost 8 bases, with 8 bases spanning the gap. The CDR3 covers 12 residues. The germline CDR1 and CDR2 sequences are SGHAT and FQDESV (reference sequence). The CDR3 bases are TGTGCCAGCAGCTTCCAGGGATATGAGCAGTTCTTC. It is translated as CASSFQGYEQFF.

The genes are TRBV19 and TRBJ2-7; TRBD2 agrees at 10 bases. Germline CDR1 and CDR2: LNHDA and SQIVND (reference sequence). The V segment lost 6 bases and the J segment 1 base; nucleotides outside the gene matches: 9. This CDR3 is 16 amino acids long. The CDR3 DNA reads TGTGCCAGTAGCAAACTAGCGGGACGAGGATCCTACGAGCAGTACTTC. Translated, it gives CASSKLAGRGSYEQYF.

The CDR3 coding sequence is TGCGCCAGCAGCAGCTTCGGGACACCGCCCGGGGAGCTGTTTTTT. Protein: CASSSFGTPPGELFF. The V gene is TRBV5-1, the J gene TRBJ2-2; tentative D call: TRBD1 (6 bases). Germline V lookup: CDR1 SGHRS, CDR2 YFSETQ. The CDR3 runs 15 residues. With 4 bases removed from V and 6 bases from J, the gap between germline ends came to 16 bases.